This T cell receptor beta chain was profiled in a study of tumor-infiltrating lymphocytes in primary liver carcinoma. Turning to the study itself: Sample counts of productive TCRbeta reads spanned roughly 3.5 to 7.13 million; these counts were similar across tissue types. Findings of the study overall: Tumor-adjacent and tumor-blood pairs displayed less overlap than did pairs of tumor regions.

Extraction of RNA together with DNA used about 17-31 mg of unsorted bulk tissue. Every patient in the cohort had a primary liver carcinoma. That carcinoma was treated by surgical resection. Priming with a constant-region primer yielded TCR beta cDNA from about 540 ng total RNA. For TCR beta, libraries were produced by three nested multiplex PCR rounds using slightly modified ARM-PCR. For around 11 cycles apiece, the opening two PCR rounds ran with TRBV1-TRBV30 forward primers and a C-beta reverse primer. TCRdb called the multiplex PCR reads again in MiXCR, with one record for every CDR3 protein. The sample lists some 30,000 distinct CDR3 sequences, 71% occurring once. In germline, CDR1 is SGHAT, CDR2 FQNNGV. This CDR3 region has 15 residues. Trimming shortened V by 11 bases and J by 8 bases, and 25 bases separated the two germline ends. Comments on this clonotype: Its antigen remains unknown. In this CDR3 the conserved last residue, phenylalanine or tryptophan, is missing, so a read error is likely.

The source of this sequence is a woman younger than 45 with primary liver carcinoma and hepatitis B virus infection. The chain links TRBV11-2 to TRBJ2-1, with a weak D call TRBD2 (6 bases). Sequences were obtained from liver tumor tissue from sampling region 3. Described subset: tumor region T3, left-lateral pole. CDR3 coding DNA: TGTGCCGGCAACTTAGAGGGAGGAAGTATCGATGAGCAGTTCTAC. It yields the protein CAGNLEGGSIDEQFY.